The 8 T cell receptor beta chains in this list originate from one sample, sequenced in a study of blood T cell repertoires in COVID-19. Here immunoSEQ multiplex PCR was the method, and the copy in TCRdb shows in-frame clones only, minus some. The sample shows some 200,000 clones, roughly 85% of them seen only once. The sequencing input was PBMCs or T cells enriched from blood (not recorded which). Receptors were obtained from a woman between 40 and 55 years old with acute COVID-19.

This clone was found once. The V call is TRBV16, the J call TRBJ1-2; 9 bases line up with TRBD1. V shed 4 bases and J 8 bases; nucleotides not matched to a gene: 11. The CDR3 is made up of 15 amino acids. The V gene's germline CDR1 is KGHSY and CDR2 FQNENV. CDR3 nucleotide sequence: TGTGCCAGCAGCCCCACGAAGGGACAGGGTACGGGCTACACCTTC. Protein: CASSPTKGQGTGYTF. Full variable domain (outside the CDR3, taken from reference TRBV16 and TRBJ1-2): GEEVAQTPKHLVRGEGQKAKLYCAPIKGHSYVFWYQQVLKNEFKFLISFQNENVFDETGMPKERFSAKCLPNSPCSLEIQATKLEDSAVYFCASSPTKGQGTGYTFGSGTRLTVV.

This clone rates as medium-sized. The CDR3 loop is CASSLRTHTEAFF. The CDR3 region has the DNA TGCGCCAGCAGCCTGAGGACTCACACTGAAGCTTTCTTT. V usage is TRBV5-1 and J usage is TRBJ1-1, with D hard to call. CDR1 and CDR2 from the germline V gene are SGHRS and YFSETQ. CDR3 length: 13 amino acids. V dropped 4 bases and J dropped 3 bases, with 10 bases sitting between them.

The chain has TRBV9 and TRBJ1-2; D might be TRBD1 (6 bases). The germline V gene has CDR1 SGDLS and CDR2 YYNGEE. V gave up 0 bases and J gave up 0 bases, with 15 bases separating them. The CDR3 sequence is 17 residues long. CDR3 sequence: CASSVDAGDPTNYGYTF. The CDR3 DNA reads as TGTGCCAGCAGCGTAGATGCAGGGGACCCCACTAACTATGGCTACACCTTC.

The chain couples TRBV6-5 to TRBJ2-1, with D perhaps TRBD2 (5 bases). This CDR3 has 16 residues. V lost 3 bases and J 7 bases, leaving 19 bases between the germline ends. CDR1 and CDR2 from the germline V gene are MNHEY and SVGAGI. CDR3 amino acids: CASSYWWPRSGNEQFF. Written as DNA, the CDR3 is TGTGCCAGCAGTTATTGGTGGCCACGCTCGGGGAATGAGCAGTTCTTC.

This clone occurred once. The chain employs TRBV27 and TRBJ1-3; D is perhaps TRBD1 (5 bases). CDR1 and CDR2 from the germline V gene are MNHEY and SMNVEV (reference sequence). There are 14 residues in the CDR3. Deletions cut 5 bases from V and 3 bases from J, with 11 bases between. CDR3 sequence: CASSPRRDGNTIYF. The DNA for the CDR3 is TGTGCCAGCAGTCCACGCAGGGATGGAAACACCATATATTTT.

The rearrangement joins TRBV27 to TRBJ1-2; 8 bases align to TRBD1. The CDR3 has 14 residues. V was pared by 6 bases and J by 4 bases, with 7 bases of the junction left unmatched. The germline CDR1 and CDR2 sequences are MNHEY and SMNVEV (reference sequence). The chain's CDR3 is CASSRDRTSYGYTF. The CDR3 DNA reads TGTGCCAGCAGCCGGGACAGGACCTCCTATGGCTACACCTTC.

V usage is TRBV3-1 (or the pseudogene TRBV3-2) and J usage is TRBJ2-1; D call uncertain. This CDR3 spans 14 amino acids. The germline gives CDR1 LGHDT, CDR2 YNNKEL (reference sequence). The V end was cut by 2 bases, the J end by 0 bases, with 5 bases between. The CDR3 spells CASSQRFSYNEQFF. CDR3 nucleotides: TGTGCCAGCAGCCAACGGTTCTCCTACAATGAGCAGTTCTTC.

This clone was recorded a few times. This chain joins TRBV5-1 and TRBJ2-1; D might be TRBD1 (5 bases). This CDR3 comprises 16 residues. V lost 0 bases and J 0 bases, leaving 10 bases between the germline ends. In germline, CDR1 is SGHRS, CDR2 YFSETQ. CDR3 sequence (DNA): TGCGCCAGCAGCTTGGACAGGACGACCTCCTACAATGAGCAGTTCTTC. This encodes CASSLDRTTSYNEQFF.